One and the same sample provided the 20 T cell receptor beta chains below, sequenced in a study of blood T cell repertoires in COVID-19. Produced via immunoSEQ multiplex PCR; TCRdb's table is partial and in-frame only. The data hold 150,000 to 200,000 clones, with 90% to 95% observed a single time. The sequenced sample was peripheral blood. The receptors derive from a woman aged 45-59 years with acute or convalescent COVID-19.

CDR3 loop: CASSFGGPQPQHF. DNA for the CDR3: TGTGCCAGCAGCTTCGGGGGGCCTCAGCCCCAGCATTTT. The gene calls are TRBV7-9 and TRBJ1-5, with D tentatively TRBD1 (6 bases). Germline V gene lookup returns CDR1 SEHNR and CDR2 FQNEAQ (reference sequence). This CDR3 spans 13 amino acids. The V and J ends lost 3 bases and 6 bases respectively, with 9 bases between them.

The J gene is TRBJ1-2, the V gene TRBV10-3; weak D call: TRBD1 (5 bases). Trimming took off 3 bases at V and 0 bases at J, with 8 bases between the two ends. CDR1 is ENHRY, CDR2 SYGVKD, per germline. This CDR3 spans 14 amino acids. The CDR3 DNA follows: TGTGCCATCAGTGAAACAGGAGCTAACTATGGCTACACCTTC. Amino acids: CAISETGANYGYTF.

This clone was recorded only once. The chain carries TRBV3-1 (or the pseudogene TRBV3-2) and TRBJ1-1; D not resolved. From germline, CDR1 is LGHDT and CDR2 YNNKEL (reference sequence). The CDR3 extends over 15 amino acids. Trimming cost V 4 bases and J 0 bases, with 12 bases left between them. The DNA of the CDR3 is TGTGCCAGCAGCCTCCGAGGAAACATGAACACTGAAGCTTTCTTT. It encodes CASSLRGNMNTEAFF.

This sequence joins TRBV2 and TRBJ1-1; 7 bases agree with TRBD1. Per germline, CDR1 SNHLY and CDR2 FYNNEI. The CDR3 runs to 18 residues. V trimming: 2 bases; J trimming: 8 bases; junction bases outside the gene matches: 20. CDR3 sequence (DNA): TGTGCCAGCAGTGAATTTATAGCTAATCTGGAGGGGGCAAGGGAAGCTTTCTTT. It is translated as CASSEFIANLEGAREAFF.

A single count supports this clone. The CDR3 spells CASSALGLQETQYF. As DNA, the CDR3 is TGTGCCAGCAGTGCATTGGGACTGCAAGAGACCCAGTACTTC. The rearrangement uses TRBV25-1 and TRBJ2-5, with a possible D match to TRBD2 (6 bases). This CDR3 region has 14 residues. V dropped 4 bases and J dropped 2 bases, with 11 bases sitting between them. Germline V gene sequence: CDR1 MGHDK, CDR2 SYGVNS.

The V and J genes are TRBV10-3 and TRBJ2-7, with a weak D call TRBD1 (6 bases). The germline CDR1 and CDR2 sequences are ENHRY and SYGVKD. The CDR3 runs 13 residues. V was shortened by 10 bases and J by 2 bases, with 15 bases between the two germline ends. The CDR3: CANSRDITYEQYF. The DNA of the CDR3 is TGTGCCAATTCCCGGGACATAACCTACGAGCAGTACTTC.

CDR3 region: CASSSSQSSSYEQYF. CDR3 sequence (DNA): TGTGCCAGCAGCTCCAGCCAATCTAGCTCCTACGAGCAGTACTTC. V usage is TRBV7-2 and J usage is TRBJ2-7; D is unresolved. The germline V and J ends were trimmed by 4 bases and 0 bases, with 13 bases remaining between them. Per germline, CDR1 SGHTA and CDR2 FQGNSA. This CDR3 has 15 residues.

The chain couples TRBV18 to TRBJ2-1; 10 bases fit TRBD2. The CDR3 extends over 17 amino acids. Germline V gene lookup returns CDR1 KGHSH and CDR2 LQKENI. Trimming took 2 bases from V and 4 from J; bases not matched to a gene: 8. CDR3 loop: CASSPESGRERYNEQFF. In DNA form, the CDR3 reads TGTGCCAGCTCACCAGAAAGCGGGAGGGAAAGGTACAATGAGCAGTTCTTC.

The rearrangement uses TRBV7-2 and TRBJ2-2, with D hard to call. There are 16 residues in the CDR3. From germline, CDR1 is SGHTA and CDR2 FQGNSA. Trimming took 5 bases from V and 0 from J, leaving 13 bases between them. The CDR3 here is CASSRLVTANTGELFF. The CDR3 bases are TGTGCCAGCAGCCGGCTAGTCACCGCGAACACCGGGGAGCTGTTTTTT.

The CDR3 loop reads CASSSGDRGYEQYF. For the CDR3, the DNA is TGTGCCAGCAGTTCCGGGGACAGGGGATACGAGCAGTACTTC. The chain is built from TRBV6-2 or TRBV6-3 and TRBJ2-7; 10 bases are a match to TRBD1. The J segment lost 4 bases and the V segment lost 4 bases, leaving 4 bases of the junction unmatched. The CDR3 runs to 14 residues. CDR1 is MNHEY and CDR2 is SVGEGT in the germline V gene.

The chain has TRBV7-2 and TRBJ1-5; 8 bases fit TRBD1. V shed 5 bases and J 6 bases; nucleotides not matched to a gene: 9. This CDR3 is built from 15 residues. In germline, CDR1 is SGHTA, CDR2 FQGNSA. The CDR3 region is CASSQDRGLSQPQHF. The CDR3 region has the DNA TGTGCCAGCAGCCAAGACAGGGGCCTAAGTCAGCCCCAGCATTTT.

This sequence joins TRBV5-5 and TRBJ2-6, with a weak D call TRBD1 (7 bases). The CDR3 covers 18 residues. Germline V lookup: CDR1 SGHKS, CDR2 YYEKEE (reference sequence). The V and J ends lost 4 bases and 0 bases respectively, with 17 bases between them. The CDR3 loop is CASSVDRAGHSGANVLTF. CDR3 in DNA: TGTGCCAGCAGCGTCGACAGGGCGGGGCACTCTGGGGCCAACGTCCTGACTTTC.

The rearrangement uses TRBV7-9 and TRBJ1-1; D call uncertain. The CDR3 totals 17 residues. V dropped 3 bases and J dropped 0 bases, with 17 bases sitting between them. Germline lookup yields CDR1 SEHNR and CDR2 FQNEAQ (reference sequence). The CDR3 nucleotides read TGTGCCAGCAGCTTCTCTACCCAGACTTACATGAACACTGAAGCTTTCTTT. It translates to CASSFSTQTYMNTEAFF.

This clone turned up a few times. The chain joins TRBV7-8 to TRBJ1-1, with D unresolved. Germline loops: CDR1 SGHVS, CDR2 FQNEAQ. V was cut by 2 bases and J by 2 bases, with 15 bases left in between. This CDR3 has 16 residues. The CDR3, as DNA: TGTGCCAGCAGCTTATGGGGAGAGGGCTCTAACACTGAAGCTTTCTTT. Translation gives CASSLWGEGSNTEAFF.

The rearrangement links TRBV12-3 or TRBV12-4 to TRBJ1-1, with 7 bases identical to TRBD1. CDR3 size: 12 residues. Trimming at V came to 5 bases and at J to 7 bases, leaving 4 bases not matched to a gene. The CDR3 sequence: CASSPRQGEAFF. CDR3 in DNA: TGTGCCAGCAGTCCTCGACAGGGTGAAGCTTTCTTT.

The rearrangement uses TRBV9 and TRBJ2-2, with a possible D match to TRBD1 (6 bases). Trimming pared 1 base from V and 3 bases from J, leaving 10 bases between. The CDR3 spans 15 residues. Germline-derived CDR1 and CDR2 are SGDLS and YYNGEE. CDR3 DNA: TGTGCCAGCAGCGTAAACAGGGATCACACCGGGGAGCTGTTTTTT. It yields the protein CASSVNRDHTGELFF.

Concerning this clone: The sample carries other DNA sequences with the same CDR3. The CDR3 DNA follows: TGTGCCAGCAGCCCACAAATGAACACTGAAGCTTTCTTT. This sequence encodes CASSPQMNTEAFF. V is TRBV12-3 or TRBV12-4 and J is TRBJ1-1, with D unclear. This CDR3 is 13 amino acids long. Trimming pared 6 bases from V and 0 bases from J, leaving 8 bases between.

Notes on this clone: Other DNA sequences in the same sample also yield this CDR3. V usage is TRBV18 and J usage is TRBJ1-2; possibly TRBD1 for D (5 bases). The germline V and J ends were trimmed by 3 bases and 7 bases, with 9 bases remaining between them. The CDR3 sequence is 12 residues long. Germline-derived CDR1 and CDR2 are KGHSH and LQKENI. CDR3 sequence: CASSPPGGGYTF. The CDR3 region has the DNA TGTGCCAGCTCACCCCCGGGGGGTGGCTACACCTTC. The full variable domain, in which reference TRBV18 and TRBJ1-2 provide the parts outside the CDR3, is NAGVMQNPRHLVRRRGQEARLRCSPMKGHSHVYWYRQLPEEGLKFMVYLQKENIIDESGMPKERFSAEFPKEGPSILRIQQVVRGDSAAYFCASSPPGGGYTFGSGTRLTVV.

The rearrangement links TRBV7-2 to TRBJ2-1, with a possible D match to TRBD2 (6 bases). Between the trimmed V and J ends, which lost 1 base and 1 base, there was a span of 8 bases. The CDR3 has 15 residues. CDR1 is SGHTA and CDR2 is FQGNSA in the germline V gene. The CDR3 bases are TGTGCCAGCAGCTTAGGGGGAGGTTCCTACAATGAGCAGTTCTTC. The encoded protein is CASSLGGGSYNEQFF.

V and J are TRBV28 and TRBJ2-1, with a weak D call TRBD2 (6 bases). This CDR3 spans 11 amino acids. Germline V lookup: CDR1 MDHEN, CDR2 SYDVKM. The chain's CDR3 is CAAGLSNEQFF. CDR3 in DNA: TGTGCAGCGGGCCTTAGCAATGAGCAGTTCTTC.